Presented here are 27 T cell receptor beta chains from one specimen sequenced in a study of blood T cell repertoires in COVID-19. This table comes from immunoSEQ multiplex PCR, and its TCRdb copy is limited to in-frame clones, with some not included. The sample holds approximately 63,000 clones, 91% seen once. The source material was peripheral blood. The receptors come from a human donor in a cohort sampled during active COVID-19.

The V and J genes are TRBV27 and TRBJ1-2; no firm D call. The CDR3 is 13 residues long. Germline CDR1 and CDR2: MNHEY and SMNVEV (reference sequence). The V end lost 6 bases, the J end lost 3 bases, and 11 bases lay between the germline ends. The CDR3 DNA is TGTGCCAGCAGCCTAACAGTTTACTATGGCTACACCTTC. Its translation: CASSLTVYYGYTF.

The rearrangement uses TRBV28 and TRBJ1-5, with a tentative D call TRBD1 (6 bases). Germline loops: CDR1 MDHEN, CDR2 SYDVKM. Trimming shortened V by 2 bases and J by 6 bases, and 14 bases separated the two germline ends. The CDR3 is 15 amino acids. CDR3 bases: TGTGCCAGCAGTTTAGGGGGGGCGCTCGGTCAGCCCCAGCATTTT. This codes for CASSLGGALGQPQHF.

The V gene is TRBV6-5, the J gene TRBJ1-4; possible D gene TRBD1, 6 bases. CDR3 size: 14 residues. Between the trimmed V and J ends, which lost 6 bases and 7 bases, there was a span of 15 bases. CDR1 MNHEY and CDR2 SVGAGI come from the germline V gene. CDR3 sequence reads: CASRRGGRIEKLFF. The CDR3, as DNA: TGTGCCAGCAGGAGAGGGGGAAGAATTGAAAAACTGTTTTTT.

The J gene is TRBJ1-1, the V gene TRBV7-9; the D is unclear. CDR1 SEHNR and CDR2 FQNEAQ come from the germline V gene (reference sequence). Trimming took 1 base from V and 7 from J, leaving 7 bases between them. CDR3 length: 12 amino acids. CDR3 coding DNA: TGTGCCAGCAGCTTAGGGTCCGGTGAAGCTTTCTTT. Residues: CASSLGSGEAFF.

A few counts support this clone. The J gene is TRBJ1-5, the V gene TRBV5-4; D remains unclear. With 2 bases removed from V and 6 bases from J, the gap between germline ends came to 6 bases. The CDR3 sequence is 12 residues long. Germline CDR1 SGHNT, CDR2 YYREEE (reference sequence). Written as DNA, the CDR3 is TGTGCCAGCAGCTTCGTCGGTCAGCCCCAGCATTTT. Residues: CASSFVGQPQHF.

The chain has TRBV9 and TRBJ2-2, with a weak D call TRBD2 (5 bases). The germline CDR1 and CDR2 sequences are SGDLS and YYNGEE. Trimming removed 3 bases from V and 4 bases from J, with 10 bases in between. CDR3 length: 14 residues. CDR3 in DNA: TGTGCCAGCAGCGCCCCCACTAGCACCGGGGAGCTGTTTTTT. The encoded protein is CASSAPTSTGELFF.

The gene calls are TRBV30 and TRBJ1-2; 8 bases line up with TRBD1. V shed 4 bases, J shed 0 bases, and the junction held 4 bases outside the gene matches. This CDR3 is built from 14 residues. From germline, CDR1 is GTSNPN and CDR2 SVGIG (reference sequence). CDR3 DNA sequence: TGTGCCTGGACCCTGGGACAGGCTAACTATGGCTACACCTTC. It codes for CAWTLGQANYGYTF.

The chain uses TRBV7-6 and TRBJ2-3; the D gene is possibly TRBD1 (5 bases). Per the germline V gene, CDR1 is SGHVS and CDR2 is FNYEAQ. Trimming shortened V by 4 bases and J by 1 base, and 12 bases separated the two germline ends. The CDR3 has 15 residues. CDR3 sequence: CASSYRPVGTDTQYF. As DNA, the CDR3 is TGTGCCAGCAGCTACAGGCCGGTAGGCACAGATACGCAGTATTTT.

The chain carries TRBV9 and TRBJ2-1, with 8 bases fitting TRBD2. Looked up from germline, CDR1 is SGDLS and CDR2 is YYNGEE. V shed 0 bases and J 5 bases; nucleotides not matched to a gene: 4. The CDR3 spans 15 residues. CDR3 nucleotides: TGTGCCAGCAGCGTAGTAGCGGGGAGTAACAATGAGCAGTTCTTC. Encoded protein: CASSVVAGSNNEQFF.

This sequence joins TRBV4-2 and TRBJ2-3; no definite D call. The CDR3 consists of 14 residues. V lost 1 base to trimming and J lost 0 bases, with 5 bases between them. Germline CDR1 is LGHNA and CDR2 is YNFKEQ. The CDR3 loop is CASSQATSTDTQYF. The CDR3 bases are TGTGCCAGCAGCCAAGCGACTAGCACAGATACGCAGTATTTT.

The chain employs TRBV6-1 and TRBJ1-6, with D hard to call. The germline gives CDR1 MNHNS, CDR2 SASEGT. The germline V and J ends were trimmed by 0 bases and 3 bases, with 9 bases remaining between them. The CDR3 consists of 16 residues. CDR3 DNA sequence: TGTGCCAGCAGTGAAGCGAACAGCTTCTATAATTCACCCCTCCACTTT. This gives the protein CASSEANSFYNSPLHF.

Remarks on this clone: The junction shows a germline mismatch at one end, possibly a read error. The chain carries TRBV7-7 and TRBJ2-1, with 10 positions matching TRBD2. Germline V CDR1 and CDR2: SSHAT, FNYEAQ (reference sequence). CDR3 length equals 15 residues. The CDR3 coding sequence is TGTGCTAGCAGCAGACAGCGGGAGGGGGAAAATGAGCAGTTCTTC. It translates to CASSRQREGENEQFF.

The chain combines TRBV5-6 with TRBJ1-2; D unresolved. Germline V gives CDR1 SGHDT, CDR2 YYEEEE. The CDR3 contains 14 residues. Trimming took off 2 bases at V and 6 bases at J, with 14 bases between the two ends. CDR3 in amino acids: CASSLILEYDGYTF. CDR3 nucleotides: TGTGCCAGCAGCTTAATTCTGGAGTACGATGGCTACACCTTC.

The CDR3 reads CASSQVPQGHYEQYF. The CDR3 bases are TGCGCCAGCAGCCAAGTCCCGCAGGGGCACTACGAGCAGTACTTC. V is TRBV4-1 and J is TRBJ2-7; D perhaps matches TRBD1 (6 bases). Germline CDR1 and CDR2: MGHRA and YSYEKL. V was pared by 1 base and J by 3 bases, with 13 bases between. The CDR3 totals 15 residues.

The chain joins TRBV6-4 to TRBJ2-1; the match to TRBD2 covers 9 bases. Germline assignment: CDR1 MRHNA and CDR2 SNTAGT. The CDR3 sequence is 16 residues long. The junction had 16 bases not matched to a gene; V was cut back by 6 bases and J by 10 bases. The CDR3 DNA is TGTGCCAGCAGCCTTGCGGGAGGGTCTATTTTGAGCGAGCAGTTCTTC. Protein: CASSLAGGSILSEQFF.

The CDR3 reads CASSLGTSRQETQYF. The CDR3 DNA sequence: TGTGCCAGCAGCTTAGGGACTAGCAGACAAGAGACCCAGTACTTC. The chain carries TRBV11-3 and TRBJ2-5, with 8 bases identical to TRBD2. This CDR3 is 15 amino acids long. The J segment lost 2 bases and the V segment lost 1 base, leaving 3 bases of the junction unmatched. CDR1 and CDR2 (germline): SGHNT, YENEEA.

This sequence joins TRBV24-1 and TRBJ2-3; the match to TRBD2 covers 7 bases. CDR3 length: 15 amino acids. V shed 4 bases, J shed 6 bases, and the junction held 9 bases outside the gene matches. Germline V CDR1 and CDR2: KGHDR, SFDVKD. The CDR3 sequence is CATSERGLADDTQYF. CDR3 nucleotides: TGTGCCACCAGTGAACGCGGGCTAGCGGACGATACGCAGTATTTT.

CDR3 amino acids: CASGGRSQETQYF. DNA for the CDR3: TGTGCCAGCGGAGGGCGGAGTCAAGAGACCCAGTACTTC. This rearrangement joins TRBV2 to TRBJ2-5; the D gene is possibly TRBD2 (6 bases). The V end lost 8 bases, the J end lost 2 bases, and 12 bases lay between the germline ends. In germline, CDR1 is SNHLY, CDR2 FYNNEI. The CDR3 extends over 13 amino acids.

V and J are TRBV19 and TRBJ1-1; no firm D call. This CDR3 is built from 14 residues. V gave up 5 bases and J gave up 11 bases, with 21 bases separating them. Per the germline V gene, CDR1 is LNHDA and CDR2 is SQIVND (reference sequence). The CDR3 sequence is CASSPRGPQSGAFF. The CDR3 nucleotides read TGTGCCAGTAGTCCCCGGGGTCCTCAAAGCGGGGCTTTCTTT.

The gene calls are TRBV19 and TRBJ2-1, with a weak D call TRBD1 (5 bases). V was pared by 5 bases and J by 3 bases, with 8 bases between. The CDR3 is 13 residues long. The germline V gene has CDR1 LNHDA and CDR2 SQIVND (reference sequence). DNA of the CDR3: TGTGCCAGTAGTTCCAGGGTCTACAATGAGCAGTTCTTC. Protein product: CASSSRVYNEQFF.

About this clone: Since a much larger clone is just one base distant, this may be a read error. The chain has TRBV27 and TRBJ2-1; TRBD2 agrees at 10 bases. Germline values: CDR1 MNHEY, CDR2 SMNVEV (reference sequence). This CDR3 region has 15 residues. V lost 6 bases and J lost 8; bases outside the gene matches: 10. As DNA, the CDR3 is TGTGCCAGCAGAGGGGCTAGCGGGAGTATCTATGAGCAGTTCTTC. It is translated as CASRGASGSIYEQFF.

The chain uses TRBV7-2 and TRBJ1-2; TRBD1 matches at 7 bases. V was clipped by 3 bases and J by 8 bases; unmatched bases: 9. The CDR3 totals 14 residues. Germline values: CDR1 SGHTA, CDR2 FQGNSA. The CDR3: CASSLSGTGAGYTF. DNA for the CDR3: TGTGCCAGCAGCTTGAGTGGAACAGGGGCCGGCTACACCTTC.

The chain combines TRBV2 with TRBJ1-1; D unresolved. V dropped 6 bases and J dropped 2 bases, with 10 bases sitting between them. Per the germline V gene, CDR1 is SNHLY and CDR2 is FYNNEI. This CDR3 comprises 13 residues. CDR3 in amino acids: CASRLQFNTEAFF. The CDR3 nucleotides read TGTGCCAGCAGACTCCAATTTAACACTGAAGCTTTCTTT.

This chain links TRBV9 with TRBJ1-3; no firm D call. The CDR3 runs to 14 residues. The germline V gene encodes CDR1 SGDLS and CDR2 YYNGEE. Trimming took 1 base from V and 9 from J, leaving 14 bases between them. The CDR3, as DNA: TGTGCCAGCAGCGTAAGGCAGGCGGAGGGCACCATATATTTT. Translation gives CASSVRQAEGTIYF.

This chain links TRBV2 with TRBJ2-7; 7 nucleotides align to TRBD1. The junction had 4 bases not matched to a gene; V was cut back by 4 bases and J by 1 base. Germline assignment: CDR1 SNHLY and CDR2 FYNNEI. The CDR3 consists of 14 residues. The CDR3 DNA is TGTGCCAGCAGTGCGGAGACAGGGTCCTACGAGCAGTACTTC. This gives the protein CASSAETGSYEQYF.

The chain couples TRBV6-1 to TRBJ2-5, with 8 nucleotides matching TRBD2. The CDR3 spans 15 residues. CDR1 and CDR2 (germline): MNHNS, SASEGT. V was clipped by 2 bases and J by 5 bases; unmatched bases: 7. The CDR3 loop is CASSERTGGTETQYF. DNA of the CDR3: TGTGCCAGCAGTGAAAGAACGGGAGGGACGGAGACCCAGTACTTC.

The chain is built from TRBV5-5 and TRBJ2-2; possibly TRBD2 for D (5 bases). The V end was cut by 8 bases, the J end by 1 base, with 9 bases between. Germline V CDR1 and CDR2: SGHKS, YYEKEE (reference sequence). The CDR3 spans 13 residues. In DNA form, the CDR3 reads TGTGCCAGTAACGAGGGGAACACCGGGGAGCTGTTTTTT. The encoded protein is CASNEGNTGELFF.